This note documents a single T cell receptor (beta chain) sequence. These data belong to a study of blood T cell repertoires in COVID-19. Original methodology: Estimation of nucleated cell counts relied on the amplification of reference gene primers. Using immunoSEQ multiplex PCR, the repertoire was profiled, and TCRdb retains in-frame clones only, with some absent. V and J calls and clone size are given by that table; D and trimming were obtained from the DNA. The sample holds 300,000 to 400,000 clones, about four fifths seen once. CDR3 length: 16 amino acids. Looked up from germline, CDR1 is SGHAT and CDR2 is FQNNGV. With V trimmed by 3 bases and J by 6 bases, 9 bases remained unmatched.

The rearrangement uses TRBV11-2 and TRBJ2-7; 12 bases map to TRBD2. Specimen: peripheral blood. The receptor was derived from a young man with active or convalescent COVID-19. The CDR3 DNA reads TGTGCCAGCAGCTTTCTAGCGGGGGGGCCGGTTAGCGAGCAGTACTTC. Its protein is CASSFLAGGPVSEQYF. The whole variable domain, remainder taken from reference TRBV11-2 and TRBJ2-7, is EAGVAQSPRYKIIEKRQSVAFWCNPISGHATLYWYQQILGQGPKLLIQFQNNGVVDDSQLPKDRFSAERLKGVDSTLKIQPAKLEDSAVYLCASSFLAGGPVSEQYFGPGTRLTVT.